A selection of T cell receptor beta chains follows, all from one sample in a study of T cell repertoires in cytomegalovirus infection. A single record per CDR3 protein comes from TCRdb applying MiXCR to the reads. The sample records approximately 290,000 distinct CDR3 sequences, roughly a quarter being singletons. Material for sequencing was PBMCs. The receptors originated from a human donor in good health (CMV status not recorded). Some clones in this sample may be carry-over from other donors' samples. Both conserved end residues are part of each CDR3. A D gene is named only where the DNA matches it firmly. Not every row has a clone size; where given, it reads once, few, many or a size class.

j_call	clone_size	d_call	v_call	cdr3_aa	cdr3_nt
TRBJ2-2	many	TRBD2	TRBV7-2	CASSLVVLAGVFNTGELFF	TGTGCCAGCAGCTTAGTAGTGCTAGCGGGAGTGTTCAACACCGGGGAGCTGTTTTTT
TRBJ1-2	-	-	TRBV29-1	CIIRRGSEGYTF	TGCATCATTAGGAGGGGATCGGAGGGCTACACCTTC
TRBJ1-1	-	-	TRBV5-1	CASAGGFANTEAFF	TGCGCCAGCGCCGGTGGGTTCGCCAACACTGAAGCTTTCTTT
TRBJ2-3	few	TRBD2	TRBV25-1	CASNPLTGTSGGARPDTQYF	TGTGCCAGCAACCCACTCACCGGGACTAGCGGGGGGGCCCGGCCAGATACGCAGTATTTT
TRBJ1-1	-	-	TRBV29-1	CSVLWGLGTEAFF	TGCAGCGTTCTGTGGGGGCTAGGCACTGAAGCTTTCTTT
TRBJ1-5	few	-	TRBV13	CASSLSGAGNQPQHF	TGTGCCAGCAGCTTATCCGGGGCGGGGAATCAGCCCCAGCATTTT
TRBJ2-1	-	-	TRBV28	CASRDPRDEQFF	TGTGCCAGCAGGGACCCGAGGGATGAGCAGTTCTTC
TRBJ2-5	many	TRBD2	TRBV7-2	CASSFTREGLETQYF	TGTGCCAGCAGCTTTACGAGGGAGGGGTTGGAGACCCAGTACTTC
TRBJ2-1	few	-	TRBV20-1	CSAEGGLTSYNEQFF	TGCAGTGCTGAGGGGGGACTTACCTCCTACAATGAGCAGTTCTTC
TRBJ1-3	many	TRBD1	TRBV7-9	CASSFIPRDSSGNTIYF	TGTGCCAGCAGCTTTATTCCCCGGGACAGCTCTGGAAACACCATATATTTT
TRBJ1-2	few	-	TRBV7-9	CASSLGFGSRYGYTF	TGTGCCAGCAGCTTAGGCTTCGGCAGCCGCTATGGCTACACCTTC
TRBJ2-3	-	-	TRBV7-2	CASSLTTAYADTQYF	TGTGCCAGCAGCTTAACGACAGCCTATGCAGATACGCAGTATTTT
TRBJ2-2	few	-	TRBV11-2	CASSFRGGAAGELFF	TGTGCCAGCAGCTTTCGAGGGGGGGCCGCCGGGGAGCTGTTTTTT
TRBJ1-5	-	-	TRBV6-2/TRBV6-3	CASRRVGPSNQPQHF	TGTGCCAGCAGGCGCGTGGGACCTAGCAATCAGCCCCAGCATTTT
TRBJ2-1	many	TRBD2	TRBV24-1	CATSDVRTSGSFYNEQFF	TGTGCCACCAGTGATGTCCGGACTAGCGGGAGTTTCTACAATGAGCAGTTCTTC
TRBJ2-6	-	-	TRBV6-5	CASSYGGTVSGANVLTF	TGTGCCAGCAGTTACGGCGGGACAGTTTCTGGGGCCAACGTCCTGACTTTC
TRBJ1-4	many	-	TRBV7-8	CASSFNGATNEKLFF	TGTGCCAGCAGCTTTAACGGTGCAACTAATGAAAAACTGTTTTTT